This T cell receptor (beta chain) was obtained from a study of T cells in Graves' hyperthyroidism and ophthalmopathy. Study background: At the time of initial diagnosis and before any treatment, peripheral blood was collected.

This clonotype was counted ten times or more. Its antigen is undetermined. Amplified TCR beta CDR3 regions derived from RNA transcripts. A set of HTBI primers served as the primers for a first-round RT-PCR of the TCR CDR3. TCRdb called the multiplex PCR reads again in MiXCR, with one record for every CDR3 protein. The sample shows around 300,000 distinct CDR3 sequences, 22% of them seen only once. General study findings and limits: Before onset, by a median of around 6.1 months, the model predicted ophthalmopathy. Most expanded thyroid clonotypes above 0.001 also appeared in blood.

PBMCs were derived from approximately 10 ml fresh peripheral blood. The sequenced sample was blood. This sequence originates from a young man with Graves' ophthalmopathy.

CDR3 sequence reads: CASSEARGMDTEAFF. The CDR3 DNA is TGTGCCAGCAGTGAGGCGAGAGGGATGGACACTGAAGCTTTCTTT. The J gene is TRBJ1-1, the V gene TRBV25-1; D remains unclear. The V gene's germline CDR1 is MGHDK and CDR2 SYGVNS. The CDR3 has 15 residues. Trimming shortened V by 3 bases and J by 3 bases, and 14 bases separated the two germline ends.